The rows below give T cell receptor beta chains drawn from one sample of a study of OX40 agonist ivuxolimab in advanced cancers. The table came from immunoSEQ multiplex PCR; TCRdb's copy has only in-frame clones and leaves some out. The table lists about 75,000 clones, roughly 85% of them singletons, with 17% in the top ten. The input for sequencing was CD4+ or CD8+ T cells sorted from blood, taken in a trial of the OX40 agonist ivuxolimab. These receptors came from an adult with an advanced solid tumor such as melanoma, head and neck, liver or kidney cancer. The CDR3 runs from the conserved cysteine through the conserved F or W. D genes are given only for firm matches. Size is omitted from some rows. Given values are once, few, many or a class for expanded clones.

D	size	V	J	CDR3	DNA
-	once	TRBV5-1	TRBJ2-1	CASSSDTQSYNEQFF	TGCGCCAGCAGCTCGGATACCCAGTCCTACAATGAGCAGTTCTTC
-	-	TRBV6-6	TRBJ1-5	CASSSISGSQPQHF	TGTGCCAGCAGTTCAATTTCAGGGAGTCAGCCCCAGCATTTT
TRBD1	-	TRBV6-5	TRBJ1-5	CASSDRGEQPQHF	TGTGCCAGCAGTGACAGGGGAGAGCAGCCCCAGCATTTT
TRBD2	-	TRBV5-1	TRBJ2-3	CASSLELAGATDTQYF	TGCGCCAGCAGCTTGGAACTAGCGGGAGCCACAGATACGCAGTATTTT
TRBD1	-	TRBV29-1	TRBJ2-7	CSVRGLTYEQYF	TGCAGCGTCAGGGGGTTGACCTACGAGCAGTACTTC
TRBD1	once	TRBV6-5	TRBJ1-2	CASSSLQGIGGYTF	TGTGCCAGCAGTTCTCTACAGGGGATCGGTGGCTACACCTTC
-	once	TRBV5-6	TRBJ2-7	CASSRTAYEQYF	TGTGCCAGCAGCAGGACAGCCTACGAGCAGTACTTC
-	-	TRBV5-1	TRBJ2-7	CASSLAASRMGYEQYF	TGCGCCAGCAGCTTGGCGGCCTCCCGAATGGGTTACGAGCAGTACTTC
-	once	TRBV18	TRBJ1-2	CASSPPYRDGYTF	TGTGCCAGCTCACCCCCTTACAGGGATGGCTACACCTTC
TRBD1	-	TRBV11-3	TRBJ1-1	CASSPSRDSEAFF	TGTGCCAGCAGCCCAAGCAGGGACAGTGAAGCTTTCTTT
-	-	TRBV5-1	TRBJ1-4	CASRWDAANEKLFF	TGCGCCAGCAGATGGGACGCGGCAAATGAAAAACTGTTTTTT
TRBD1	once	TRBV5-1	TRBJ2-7	CASSLDTGGNYEQYF	TGCGCCAGCAGCTTGGATACAGGGGGCAACTACGAGCAGTACTTC
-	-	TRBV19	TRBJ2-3	CASSIRADFTDTQYF	TGTGCCAGTAGTATTAGGGCAGACTTCACAGATACGCAGTATTTT
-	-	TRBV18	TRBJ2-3	CASSPLPTTDTQYF	TGTGCCAGCTCACCTCTACCGACCACAGATACGCAGTATTTT
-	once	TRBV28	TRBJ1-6	CASSFSGLWSPLHF	TGTGCCAGCAGTTTTTCAGGGCTTTGGTCACCCCTCCACTTT
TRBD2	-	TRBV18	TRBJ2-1	CASSPAGLAHNEQFF	TGTGCCAGCTCACCAGCGGGACTAGCCCACAATGAGCAGTTCTTC
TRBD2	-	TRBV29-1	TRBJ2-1	CSVGTSSYNEQFF	TGCAGCGTTGGGACTAGCTCTTACAATGAGCAGTTCTTC
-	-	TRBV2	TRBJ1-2	CASSEPGRGYTF	TGTGCCAGCAGTGAACCCGGCCGTGGCTACACCTTC
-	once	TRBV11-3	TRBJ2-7	CASSLGAATTYEQYF	TGTGCCAGCAGCTTAGGCGCAGCCACTACCTACGAGCAGTACTTC
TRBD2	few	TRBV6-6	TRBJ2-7	CASSYSASGSTEQYF	TGTGCCAGCAGTTACTCGGCTAGCGGGAGTACCGAGCAGTACTTC
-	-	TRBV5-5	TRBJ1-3	CASSRAGTSSGNTIYF	TGTGCCAGCAGCCGGGCCGGGACAAGCTCTGGAAACACCATATATTTT
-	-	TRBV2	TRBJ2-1	CASIRFQVNEQFF	TGTGCCAGCATTCGATTCCAGGTCAATGAGCAGTTCTTC
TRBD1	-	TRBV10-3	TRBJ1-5	CATRQGRDQPQHF	TGTGCCACCAGACAGGGTCGCGATCAGCCCCAGCATTTT
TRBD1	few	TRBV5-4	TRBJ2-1	CASSLGTGGYNEQFF	TGTGCCAGCAGCTTGGGGACAGGGGGATACAATGAGCAGTTCTTC
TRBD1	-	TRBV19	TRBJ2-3	CASSIVRDRSTDTQYF	TGTGCCAGTAGTATAGTCCGGGACAGGAGCACAGATACGCAGTATTTT
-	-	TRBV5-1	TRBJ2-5	CASSLEGEETQYF	TGCGCCAGCAGCTTGGAAGGTGAAGAGACCCAGTACTTC
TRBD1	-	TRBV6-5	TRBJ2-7	CASRARGLILREQYF	TGTGCCAGCAGAGCAAGGGGGCTTATTCTACGAGAGCAGTACTTC